This T cell receptor beta chain was identified in a study of regulatory T cells in long-lasting Graves disease. Study-level background: Graves' patients with a new diagnosis had received antithyroid drugs under 3 months.

Regarding time point: newly diagnosed GD, antithyroid drugs for less than 3 months. Preparation of the TCR library used RNA extracted from PBMCs. Patients came from an endocrinology department in Xi'an, China. Arm-PCR with iRepertoire HTBI primers amplified the CDR3 regions for these TCR beta libraries. TCRdb reprocessed the multiplex PCR reads with MiXCR, giving one entry per CDR3 protein. Of about 500,000 distinct CDR3 sequences listed, more than 10% are singletons. This clonotype was counted at least ten times. Germline assignment: CDR1 DFQATT and CDR2 SNEGSKA (reference sequence). The V end lost 1 base, the J end lost 0 bases, and 15 bases lay between the germline ends. The CDR3 consists of 16 residues. Another study also made use of these data, one on T cells in Graves' hyperthyroidism and ophthalmopathy. That report adds: The TCR CDR3 was amplified in a first-round RT-PCR using the HTBI primer set.

The sequence derives from a woman aged 25 to 39 with Graves disease. The material was peripheral blood mononuclear cells (PBMCs), obtained at new diagnosis, from a patient treated with antithyroid drugs. The chain employs TRBV20-1 and TRBJ1-2; perhaps TRBD1 as D (5 bases). The CDR3 spells CSARVGGWGSNYGYTF. The CDR3 DNA reads as TGCAGTGCTAGAGTAGGTGGATGGGGGTCTAACTATGGCTACACCTTC.